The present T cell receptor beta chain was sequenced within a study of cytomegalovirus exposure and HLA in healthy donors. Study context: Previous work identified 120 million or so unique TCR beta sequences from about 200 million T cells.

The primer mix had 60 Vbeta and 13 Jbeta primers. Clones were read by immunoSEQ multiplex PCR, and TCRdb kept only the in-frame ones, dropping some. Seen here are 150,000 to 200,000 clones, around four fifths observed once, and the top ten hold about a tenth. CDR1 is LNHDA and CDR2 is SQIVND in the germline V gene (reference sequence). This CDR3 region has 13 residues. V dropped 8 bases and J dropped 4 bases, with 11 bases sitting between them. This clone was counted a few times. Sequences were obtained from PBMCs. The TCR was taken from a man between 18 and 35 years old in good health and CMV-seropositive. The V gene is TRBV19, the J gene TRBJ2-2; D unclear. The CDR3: CASEVGLTGELFF. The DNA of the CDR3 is TGTGCCAGTGAAGTGGGCCTCACCGGGGAGCTGTTTTTT.